The 20 T cell receptor beta chains below come from one sample, sequenced in a study of Tregs in tolerant kidney transplant recipients. TCRdb's table, derived via immunoSEQ multiplex PCR, lists solely in-frame clones and lacks some. The profile shows nearly 95,000 clones, approximately 93% of them singletons. The source was CD4+ T cells from blood, collected before the transplant. The receptors were sampled from a human donor who received a combined kidney and bone marrow transplant.

The chain has TRBV19 and TRBJ2-3, with D tentatively TRBD2 (7 bases). This CDR3 has 19 amino acids. The germline V gene encodes CDR1 LNHDA and CDR2 SQIVND (reference sequence). Trimming cost V 10 bases and J 1 base, with 30 bases left between them. The CDR3 bases are TGTGCCACGAGTCCCACAGGGAGACTAGCCCGACCTCGCACAGATACGCAGTATTTT. This sequence encodes CATSPTGRLARPRTDTQYF.

The J gene is TRBJ1-2, the V gene TRBV6-1, with TRBD1 matching 7 bases. Unmatched junction bases numbered 6, after V lost 6 bases and J lost 5 bases. This CDR3 has 13 residues. Germline CDR1 MNHNS, CDR2 SASEGT. CDR3 loop: CASSVGQPYGYTF. DNA for the CDR3: TGTGCCAGCAGCGTGGGACAGCCATATGGCTACACCTTC.

The gene calls are TRBV28 and TRBJ1-5; 7 bases are shared with TRBD1. CDR3 length equals 14 residues. CDR1 is MDHEN and CDR2 is SYDVKM in the germline V gene. V lost 6 bases to trimming and J lost 5 bases; unmatched junction nucleotides: 7. CDR3 in DNA: TGTGCCAGCAGGCAGACAGGGACCCATCAGCCCCAGCATTTT. Translating gives CASRQTGTHQPQHF.

The chain is built from TRBV4-1 and TRBJ2-5; D is undetermined. CDR1 and CDR2 (germline): MGHRA, YSYEKL. The CDR3 runs to 15 residues. The V end was cut by 0 bases, the J end by 4 bases, with 12 bases between. CDR3 residues: CASSQDTFALETQYF. CDR3 in DNA: TGCGCCAGCAGCCAAGACACATTCGCCCTAGAGACCCAGTACTTC.

The chain joins TRBV4-1 to TRBJ1-2; D call uncertain. The V gene's germline CDR1 is MGHRA and CDR2 YSYEKL. The CDR3 sequence is 14 residues long. V was clipped by 1 base and J by 4 bases, with 10 bases between them. The CDR3 region is CASSQVVLLYGYTF. CDR3 DNA sequence: TGCGCCAGCAGCCAAGTTGTCCTTCTCTATGGCTACACCTTC.

This clone appeared once. The CDR3 sequence: CASSLVVESGYTF. CDR3 coding DNA: TGTGCCAGCAGCTTAGTTGTGGAGAGTGGCTACACCTTC. V and J are TRBV7-8 and TRBJ1-2; D uncertain. CDR1 SGHVS and CDR2 FQNEAQ come from the germline V gene. Trimming took off 1 base at V and 7 bases at J, with 10 bases between the two ends. The CDR3 totals 13 residues.

This sequence joins TRBV9 and TRBJ2-2; 9 bases line up with TRBD1. V dropped 0 bases and J dropped 3; count of bases not matched to a gene: 12. The germline gives CDR1 SGDLS, CDR2 YYNGEE. The CDR3 length is 19 residues. DNA for the CDR3: TGTGCCAGCAGCGTAGTGCGGGACAGGGCAATCAGGGACACCGGGGAGCTGTTTTTT. Protein sequence: CASSVVRDRAIRDTGELFF.

The chain joins TRBV5-1 to TRBJ2-3; TRBD2 matches at 8 bases. V dropped 6 bases and J dropped 3; count of bases not matched to a gene: 6. The CDR3 runs to 14 residues. CDR1 is SGHRS and CDR2 is YFSETQ in the germline V gene. This CDR3 is CASTSGSSTDTQYF. The CDR3 DNA is TGCGCCAGCACAAGCGGGAGTTCAACAGATACGCAGTATTTT.

This sequence joins TRBV30 and TRBJ1-6, with D unresolved. Germline values: CDR1 GTSNPN, CDR2 SVGIG (reference sequence). V lost 4 bases and J lost 7, with 14 bases in between. The CDR3 runs 14 residues. The CDR3 region is CAWKFQSRNSPLHF. The CDR3 nucleotides read TGTGCCTGGAAGTTCCAAAGCAGGAATTCACCCCTCCACTTT.

The gene calls are TRBV18 and TRBJ1-1, with D possibly TRBD1 on 6 matching bases. CDR1 and CDR2 (germline): KGHSH, LQKENI. V lost 4 bases, J lost 3 bases, and 18 bases lay in between. The CDR3 length is 16 residues. Here the CDR3 DNA reads TGTGCCAGCTCACTTCGGCGTCAGGGGAGGGACACTGAAGCTTTCTTT. Protein sequence: CASSLRRQGRDTEAFF.

This chain links TRBV2 with TRBJ2-7, with 8 bases fitting TRBD1. V trimming: 6 bases; J trimming: 4 bases; junction bases outside the gene matches: 17. The CDR3 sequence is 17 residues long. Germline V lookup: CDR1 SNHLY, CDR2 FYNNEI. The DNA for the CDR3 is TGTGCCAGCAGGCAGGGGGCGGCACTCCGGGCTGGATACGAGCAGTACTTC. Protein sequence: CASRQGAALRAGYEQYF.

The chain employs TRBV15 and TRBJ2-1; 14 bases agree with TRBD2. Trimming at V came to 0 bases and at J to 7 bases, leaving 2 bases not matched to a gene. The germline CDR1 and CDR2 sequences are LNHNV and YYDKDF (reference sequence). This CDR3 has 16 amino acids. The CDR3 DNA follows: TGTGCCACCAGCAGAGATCGACTAGCGGGGGGGAATGAGCAGTTCTTC. This gives the protein CATSRDRLAGGNEQFF.

The chain combines TRBV7-6 with TRBJ1-4; D is possibly TRBD1 (5 bases). CDR3 length equals 16 residues. Germline loops: CDR1 SGHVS, CDR2 FNYEAQ. Trimming took off 5 bases at V and 4 bases at J, with 17 bases between the two ends. The DNA of the CDR3 is TGTGCCAGCAGCCCGCGACAGATTCGGGTTAATGAAAAACTGTTTTTT. This codes for CASSPRQIRVNEKLFF.

The chain has TRBV7-2 and TRBJ1-5; 12 bases fit TRBD1. Germline V gene lookup returns CDR1 SGHTA and CDR2 FQGNSA. J was trimmed by 5 bases and V by 2 bases; bases with no gene match: 10. The CDR3 consists of 18 residues. CDR3: CASSLFIPGTGGHQPQHF. The CDR3 DNA is TGTGCCAGCAGCTTATTCATTCCCGGGACAGGGGGCCATCAGCCCCAGCATTTT.

This clone showed up just once. The junction departs from the called germline gene at one end, perhaps through a read error. The sample has other DNA sequences that encode this CDR3 too. The V gene is TRBV18, the J gene TRBJ2-7, with D perhaps matching TRBD1 (7 bases). CDR1 is KGHSH and CDR2 is LQKENI in the germline V gene. The length of the CDR3 is 15 residues. The CDR3 bases are TGCGCCAGCTCCTTGACGGAGGGGGCAGTGCTCGAGCAGTACTTC. It specifies CASSLTEGAVLEQYF.

The V gene is TRBV7-9, the J gene TRBJ1-2, with 7 bases aligning to TRBD1. Germline CDR1 is SEHNR and CDR2 is FQNEAQ (reference sequence). J gave up 6 bases and V 1 base, and 14 bases lay outside the gene matches. The CDR3 runs to 17 residues. Here the CDR3 DNA reads TGTGCCAGCAGCTTAGATAGACTGGGGACAGCCATCCATGGCTACACCTTC. It codes for CASSLDRLGTAIHGYTF.

This chain connects TRBV7-2 to TRBJ1-1, with TRBD1 identical over 7 bases. The CDR3 loop spans 14 amino acids. Losses at the gene ends were 5 bases for V and 1 base for J; bases not matched to a gene: 4. Germline loops: CDR1 SGHTA, CDR2 FQGNSA. CDR3 region: CASSEDRWNTEAFF. The CDR3 coding sequence is TGTGCCAGCAGCGAGGACAGGTGGAACACTGAAGCTTTCTTT.

This chain links TRBV7-2 with TRBJ2-2; the match to TRBD2 covers 9 bases. The CDR3 extends over 17 amino acids. V lost 2 bases and J lost 5; bases outside the gene matches: 9. Germline V lookup: CDR1 SGHTA, CDR2 FQGNSA. CDR3 bases: TGTGCCAGCAGCTTAAGTGCGGCGGGGGGGAGGACCGGGGAGCTGTTTTTT. This encodes CASSLSAAGGRTGELFF.

The chain combines TRBV18 with TRBJ2-1, with D uncertain. V shed 1 base and J shed 1 base, with 11 bases lying between them. Germline CDR1 reads KGHSH; CDR2 reads LQKENI. This CDR3 is 16 amino acids long. CDR3 in amino acids: CASSPLVSLSYNEQFF. The DNA of the CDR3 is TGTGCCAGCTCACCACTGGTTAGCCTATCCTACAATGAGCAGTTCTTC.

As to this clone: The sample contains more than one DNA sequence encoding this CDR3. V and J are TRBV15 and TRBJ2-3; 7 bases are a match to TRBD1. J lost 2 bases, V lost 6 bases, and 8 bases had no gene match. The CDR3 consists of 15 residues. Germline V CDR1 and CDR2: LNHNV, YYDKDF (reference sequence). The CDR3 loop reads CATSLGQADTDTQYF. The CDR3 DNA is TGTGCCACCAGTCTCGGACAGGCCGACACAGATACGCAGTATTTT. The whole variable domain, remainder taken from reference TRBV15 and TRBJ2-3, is DAMVIQNPRYQVTQFGKPVTLSCSQTLNHNVMYWYQQKSSQAPKLLFHYYDKDFNNEADTPDNFQSRRPNTSFCFLDIRSPGLGDTAMYLCATSLGQADTDTQYFGPGTRLTVL.